This record covers a single T cell receptor (beta chain). Assay: immunoSEQ multiplex PCR; the TCRdb copy retains only in-frame clones and omits some. The repertoire holds roughly 320,000 clones, around nine tenths seen once, with roughly 16% in the top ten. This sample is drawn from a study of shared clonotypes between healthy human individuals. The origin of this receptor is a man aged 18 to 35 in good health. The sample comprised memory CD8+ T cells sorted from blood. Noted subset: CD45RO+ cells pooled with CCR7-negative TemRA cells.

This chain's CDR3 is CASSEFRTRGTYEQYF. DNA for the CDR3: TGCGCCAGCAGTGAATTTCGGACTAGGGGTACCTACGAGCAGTACTTC. The J gene is TRBJ2-7, the V gene TRBV10-2; 7 bases are shared with TRBD2. V dropped 3 bases and J dropped 2; count of bases not matched to a gene: 10. The CDR3 contains 16 residues. The germline gives CDR1 WSHSY, CDR2 SAAADI.